The clone carrying this T cell receptor (beta chain) was found once. The data derive from a study of technical replicates of blood from a few donors. Assay used: immunoSEQ multiplex PCR; TCRdb lists only in-frame clones, some missing. The table includes roughly 65,000 clones, 75% to 90% detected once. The CDR3 runs to 17 residues. Trimming took 1 base from V and 8 from J, leaving 20 bases between them. Germline V gene lookup returns CDR1 SNHLY and CDR2 FYNNEI. Sequencing used PBMCs. This TCR came from a human donor in good health. Some clones in this sample may be carry-over from other donors' samples. J is TRBJ2-2 and V is TRBV2; D possibly corresponds to TRBD2 (5 bases). CDR3 bases: TGTGCCAGCAGTGAAGTTTCCAGCGGACGTTCTGGAGGGGAGCTGTTTTTT. Protein product: CASSEVSSGRSGGELFF.